Listed below are T cell receptor beta chains from one sample, sequenced in a study of blood T cell repertoires in COVID-19. Here immunoSEQ multiplex PCR was the method, and the copy in TCRdb shows in-frame clones only, minus some. Among approximately 100,000 clones, 91% were seen once, and the ten largest hold approximately 6%. Material: peripheral blood. All receptors derive from a human donor in a cohort sampled during active COVID-19. Both conserved end residues are part of each CDR3. D genes are given only for firm matches. Expanded clones are given a class, and other clones once, few, many or no size at all.

size,V,D,J,DNA,CDR3
.,TRBV18,.,TRBJ1-6,TGTGCCAGCTCACCACGGAGGGAGGCGGGCTATAATTCACCCCTCCACTTT,CASSPRREAGYNSPLHF
.,TRBV6-6,.,TRBJ1-5,TGTGCCAGCAGTTACGACCCACAGGGTGCTTGGCCCCAGCATTTT,CASSYDPQGAWPQHF
.,TRBV5-4,TRBD2,TRBJ2-1,TGTGCCAGCAGCTTGAAAGGACTAGCGGGGGCTCCCTTCTACAATGAGCAGTTCTTC,CASSLKGLAGAPFYNEQFF
.,TRBV27,.,TRBJ2-2,TGTGCCAGTCGGAGAGGATCCGGGGAGCTGTTTTTT,CASRRGSGELFF
.,TRBV7-9,TRBD1,TRBJ2-7,TGTGCCAGCAGGGATTCTGGACAGGGATTCTACGAGCAGTACTTC,CASRDSGQGFYEQYF
.,TRBV4-1,TRBD1,TRBJ2-7,TGCGCCAGCAGCCATGGTCGGACAGGGAGATACGAGCAGTACTTC,CASSHGRTGRYEQYF
.,TRBV7-2,.,TRBJ2-1,TGTGCCAGCAGCTTAGGCCTCCTGGCGGGAACGCAGTTCTTC,CASSLGLLAGTQFF
.,TRBV7-9,.,TRBJ2-3,TGTGCCAGCAGTCGCAGTCGCCAGGGACAAGATACGCAGTATTTT,CASSRSRQGQDTQYF
.,TRBV7-9,TRBD1,TRBJ2-1,TGTGCCAGCAGCTTAGCCGGGACAGGTGTCAATGAGCAGTTCTTC,CASSLAGTGVNEQFF
.,TRBV12-3/TRBV12-4,TRBD1,TRBJ1-1,TGTGCCAGCAGTCAAGGACAGGGGACTGAAGCTTTCTTT,CASSQGQGTEAFF
.,TRBV30,.,TRBJ1-1,TGTGCCTGGACCAGGGGCTTGGACACTGAAGCTTTCTTT,CAWTRGLDTEAFF
.,TRBV5-6,.,TRBJ1-2,TGTGCCAGCAGCTTGGCCCTACTTAACTATGGCTACACCTTC,CASSLALLNYGYTF
.,TRBV5-1,.,TRBJ2-5,TGCGCCAGCAGCTCACCCTCGACAGGAGAGACCCAGTACTTC,CASSSPSTGETQYF
.,TRBV27,.,TRBJ1-1,TGTGCCAGCAGTTCCATGGGGGCATTGAGCACTGAAGCTTTCTTT,CASSSMGALSTEAFF
.,TRBV19,.,TRBJ1-1,TGTGCCAGTAGTATAGATGGGGGCTACACTGAAGCTTTCTTT,CASSIDGGYTEAFF
.,TRBV11-1,.,TRBJ2-2,TGTGCCAGCACTCCGTTAGCTGACTTGAACACCGGGGAGCTGTTTTTT,CASTPLADLNTGELFF
.,TRBV7-9,TRBD2,TRBJ2-3,TGTGCCAGCAGCTTAGCACTAGCGGGGGGGAGGAGAGGAGATACGCAGTATTTT,CASSLALAGGRRGDTQYF
.,TRBV7-2,.,TRBJ2-2,TGTGCCAGCAGCCCGTACATCGGGGAGCTGTTTTTT,CASSPYIGELFF
.,TRBV4-2,.,TRBJ1-4,TGTGCCAGCAGCCAAGATGGGAGGTCGTCTGAAAAACTGTTTTTT,CASSQDGRSSEKLFF
few,TRBV7-2,.,TRBJ2-3,TGTGCCAGCAGCTTAGACAGGGCCTTAAGGACAGATACGCAGTATTTT,CASSLDRALRTDTQYF
.,TRBV6-7,TRBD1,TRBJ1-1,TGTGCCAGCAGTTACTCGACAGGGATGAACACTGAAGCTTTCTTT,CASSYSTGMNTEAFF
.,TRBV6-4,.,TRBJ2-3,TGTGCCAGCAGTGACTCGGTGGCCCCGGATACGCAGTATTTT,CASSDSVAPDTQYF
.,TRBV14,.,TRBJ1-6,TGTGCCAGCAGCCAAGATCGCCGGGACTCCTATAATTCACCCCTCCACTTT,CASSQDRRDSYNSPLHF
.,TRBV13,.,TRBJ2-1,TGTGCCAGCAGCTTCCTCGGTTCGATCTCCTACAATGAGCAGTTCTTC,CASSFLGSISYNEQFF
.,TRBV7-2,.,TRBJ2-3,TGTGCCAGCAGCTTAAGGGGAAGGCGCACAGATACGCAGTATTTT,CASSLRGRRTDTQYF
.,TRBV30,.,TRBJ1-1,TGTGCCTGGAGTGTACCAGCGGGGACTGAAGCTTTCTTT,CAWSVPAGTEAFF
.,TRBV5-6,.,TRBJ2-3,TGTGCCAGCAGCTTAGTACAGGAAGGAGATACGCAGTATTTT,CASSLVQEGDTQYF
.,TRBV18,.,TRBJ1-3,TGTGCCAGCTCAGGCACGTACTCTGGAAACACCATATATTTT,CASSGTYSGNTIYF
.,TRBV3-1/TRBV3-2,.,TRBJ2-2,TGTGCCAGCAGCCGGCAGGGGCAGGGGAACACCGGGGAGCTGTTTTTT,CASSRQGQGNTGELFF
.,TRBV13,TRBD2,TRBJ2-2,TGTGCCAGCAGCTCAGGACTAGCGGGAGGGCCGAGCACCGGGGAGCTGTTTTTT,CASSSGLAGGPSTGELFF
.,TRBV27,TRBD1,TRBJ1-2,TGTGCCAGCAGTTTAGGGGACAGTTATGGCTACACCTTC,CASSLGDSYGYTF
.,TRBV4-1,TRBD2,TRBJ2-1,TGCGCCAGCAGTCCAACCGGGACTAGCGGGGGGCGCTCCTACAATGAGCAGTTCTTC,CASSPTGTSGGRSYNEQFF
.,TRBV13,TRBD2,TRBJ2-1,TGTGCCAGCAGCTTTCGGACTAGCGGGAGAGTCAATGAGCAGTTCTTC,CASSFRTSGRVNEQFF
.,TRBV4-3,TRBD2,TRBJ2-1,TGCGCCAGCAGCCTTCGACTAGCGCCGCATGAGCAGTTCTTC,CASSLRLAPHEQFF
.,TRBV4-3,TRBD1,TRBJ2-7,TGCGCCAGCAGCCCTTCGACAGGGCGGTCCGAGCAGTACTTC,CASSPSTGRSEQYF
.,TRBV13,.,TRBJ2-3,TGTGCCAGCAGGGGAGCCGATACGCAGTATTTT,CASRGADTQYF
.,TRBV6-5,.,TRBJ2-7,TGTGCCAGCAGTTACGGAGACTACAACGAGCAGTACTTC,CASSYGDYNEQYF
.,TRBV10-2,.,TRBJ1-3,TGCGCCAGCAGATCTAACAGGGCTGGAAACACCATATATTTT,CASRSNRAGNTIYF
.,TRBV18,TRBD1,TRBJ2-6,TGTGCCAGCTCACCGCAGGGAAGGATGGACAGGCCTAGTAGTGGGGCCAACGTCCTGACTTTC,CASSPQGRMDRPSSGANVLTF
.,TRBV27,TRBD2,TRBJ2-7,TGTGCCAGCAGCCTGAGCGGGAGCTACGAGCAGTACTTC,CASSLSGSYEQYF
.,TRBV29-1,.,TRBJ1-5,TGCAGCGTTGTAGGAGGGGATAGCAATCAGCCCCAGCATTTT,CSVVGGDSNQPQHF
.,TRBV4-1,.,TRBJ1-1,TGCGCCAGCAGCCAAGACGGGAGAGAAGCTTTCTTT,CASSQDGREAFF
.,TRBV14,TRBD1,TRBJ1-6,TGTGCCAGCAGCCCGACAGGGGGCTTTAATTCACCCCTCCACTTT,CASSPTGGFNSPLHF
.,TRBV27,.,TRBJ2-1,TGTGCCAGCAGTTTGAATAGACGGAGTGAGCAGTTCTTC,CASSLNRRSEQFF
.,TRBV4-2,TRBD1,TRBJ1-2,TGTGCCAGCAGCCAAGATTTCCGGGACAGGGTTTACTATGGCTACACCTTC,CASSQDFRDRVYYGYTF
.,TRBV28,.,TRBJ1-2,TGTGCCAGCACCGTTGGCGCGGGGGGGGGCCTTAACTATGGCTACACCTTC,CASTVGAGGGLNYGYTF
.,TRBV5-5,.,TRBJ2-1,TGTGCCAGCAGCTTTTGGACTCAAGAGCAGTTCTTC,CASSFWTQEQFF
.,TRBV7-9,.,TRBJ2-3,TGTGCCGGGCTCGGGGGCACAGATACGCAGTATTTT,CAGLGGTDTQYF
.,TRBV19,.,TRBJ1-5,TGTGCCAGTAGTATAGATGGCAGGGGCTTCAATCAGCCCCAGCATTTT,CASSIDGRGFNQPQHF
.,TRBV19,TRBD1,TRBJ1-2,TGTGCCAGTAGCGAGGGGGCTTATGGCTACACCTTC,CASSEGAYGYTF
.,TRBV15,TRBD1,TRBJ2-7,TGTGCCACCAGCAGACTTGGGACAGCTCACTCCTACGAGCAGTACTTC,CATSRLGTAHSYEQYF
.,TRBV6-5,.,TRBJ1-6,TGTGCCAGCAGTTATTCCGGGCTAAGGGGTGGTTCACCCCTCCACTTT,CASSYSGLRGGSPLHF
.,TRBV3-1/TRBV3-2,TRBD2,TRBJ2-3,TGTGCCGGCAGCCAAGTGTCTAGCGGTACCCCCACAGATACGCAGTATTTT,CAGSQVSSGTPTDTQYF
.,TRBV4-3,TRBD1,TRBJ1-2,TGCGCCAGCAGCCAAGGACAGGGCCATAACTATGGCTACACCTTC,CASSQGQGHNYGYTF
.,TRBV9,TRBD1,TRBJ1-2,TGTGCCAGCAGCACAAACACAGGGGGCTCGGACTATGGCTACACCTTC,CASSTNTGGSDYGYTF
.,TRBV5-4,.,TRBJ2-2,TGTGCTAGTTCCGTGCCCACCGGGGAGCTGTTTTTT,CASSVPTGELFF
.,TRBV6-5,.,TRBJ1-5,TGTGCCAGCAGGGGGGCTAGCAATCAGCCCCAGCATTTT,CASRGASNQPQHF
few,TRBV7-2,TRBD2,TRBJ2-1,TGTGCCAGCACCGTAGCGGGCTCAAGCTCCTACAATGAGCAGTTCTTC,CASTVAGSSSYNEQFF
.,TRBV5-8,.,TRBJ2-1,TGTGCCAGCAGCTTGGGACAGGGAGGAGGCTACAATGAGCAGTTCTTC,CASSLGQGGGYNEQFF